Presented here are 29 T cell receptor beta chains from one specimen sequenced in a study of blood T cell repertoires in COVID-19. Profiled with immunoSEQ multiplex PCR; TCRdb holds only in-frame clones, not every one. The sample contains roughly 60,000 clones, approximately 77% of which appear only once. The specimen sequenced was peripheral blood. These receptors were taken from a human donor in a cohort sampled during active COVID-19.

This CDR3 is CASSLGLQGSYRAFF. The CDR3 DNA sequence: TGTGCCAGCAGCTTAGGACTACAGGGGTCCTACCGTGCTTTCTTT. The chain employs TRBV11-2 and TRBJ1-1, with 7 bases matching TRBD1. Trimming cost V 1 base and J 11 bases; bases outside gene matches: 13. The CDR3 has 15 amino acids. The germline V gene encodes CDR1 SGHAT and CDR2 FQNNGV.

CDR3 protein: CASSLWGQGAAYEQYF. CDR3 in DNA: TGTGCCAGCAGTTTATGGGGACAGGGGGCGGCCTACGAGCAGTACTTC. V and J are TRBV28 and TRBJ2-7, with 12 nucleotides matching TRBD1. V dropped 0 bases and J dropped 2; count of bases not matched to a gene: 2. Germline lookup yields CDR1 MDHEN and CDR2 SYDVKM. The CDR3 is made up of 16 amino acids.

This chain uses TRBV3-1 (or the pseudogene TRBV3-2) with TRBJ1-6; 7 bases map to TRBD1. V lost 1 base to trimming and J lost 10 bases; unmatched junction nucleotides: 4. This CDR3 is 14 amino acids long. Germline V lookup: CDR1 LGHDT, CDR2 YNNKEL (reference sequence). CDR3: CASSQVSGGSPLHF. In nucleotides, the CDR3 is TGTGCCAGCAGCCAAGTTTCAGGGGGATCACCCCTCCACTTT.

The rearrangement uses TRBV7-9 and TRBJ1-2; no firm D call. The CDR3 extends over 12 amino acids. CDR1 and CDR2 (germline): SEHNR, FQNEAQ (reference sequence). V was clipped by 3 bases and J by 7 bases, with 9 bases between them. CDR3 DNA: TGTGCCAGCAGCTTGGATGGGAGTGGCTACACCTTC. Translated, it gives CASSLDGSGYTF.

In DNA form, the CDR3 reads TGTGCTAGTGGTTTGGGGTCAGAACAAGAGACCCAGTACTTC. This sequence encodes CASGLGSEQETQYF. The chain recombines TRBV12-5 with TRBJ2-5; no reliable D call. This CDR3 has 14 residues. In germline, CDR1 is LGHNT, CDR2 FRNRAP. V dropped 1 base and J dropped 2 bases, with 8 bases sitting between them.

The V and J genes are TRBV28 and TRBJ2-1; TRBD2 agrees at 11 bases. Germline V gene lookup returns CDR1 MDHEN and CDR2 SYDVKM. V lost 5 bases, J lost 8 bases, and 26 bases stayed unmatched. The CDR3 sequence is 21 residues long. The CDR3 DNA sequence: TGTGCCAGCAGTACCCTAACCCGACCGGATTCTAGCGGGAGGATGGTCTATGAGCAGTTCTTC. Amino acids: CASSTLTRPDSSGRMVYEQFF.

This chain links TRBV19 with TRBJ2-5; 10 nucleotides match TRBD2. Trimming took 3 bases from V and 3 from J; bases not matched to a gene: 10. CDR1 is LNHDA and CDR2 is SQIVND in the germline V gene (reference sequence). There are 17 residues in the CDR3. The DNA of the CDR3 is TGTGCCAGTAGTATCCTAGCGGGAGCGAGATTAGAAGAGACCCAGTACTTC. This sequence encodes CASSILAGARLEETQYF.

This rearrangement joins TRBV14 to TRBJ2-7; D perhaps matches TRBD1 (5 bases). The CDR3 has 14 residues. Trimming shortened V by 4 bases and J by 6 bases, and 16 bases separated the two germline ends. CDR1 SGHDN and CDR2 FVKESK come from the germline V gene. The CDR3 nucleotides read TGTGCCAGCAGCCGCTTGGTAGGGGCGAGCGAGCAGTACTTC. As protein: CASSRLVGASEQYF.

V is TRBV18 and J is TRBJ1-6; D may be TRBD1 (5 bases). The length of the CDR3 is 15 residues. Germline V lookup: CDR1 KGHSH, CDR2 LQKENI. V lost 3 bases, J lost 9 bases, and 15 bases lay in between. The CDR3, as DNA: TGTGCCAGCTCACCGGGGCTGGGGGGAGGTTCACCCCTCCACTTT. Protein: CASSPGLGGGSPLHF.

J is TRBJ2-2 and V is TRBV5-1, with D maybe TRBD2 (6 bases). V shed 4 bases and J shed 0 bases, with 10 bases lying between them. CDR3 length equals 15 residues. Germline CDR1 is SGHRS and CDR2 is YFSETQ. The CDR3 reads CASSPRGTNTGELFF. The CDR3 bases are TGCGCCAGCAGCCCCCGGGGGACGAACACCGGGGAGCTGTTTTTT.

The V call is TRBV4-2, the J call TRBJ1-1; 10 bases agree with TRBD1. Germline CDR1 reads LGHNA; CDR2 reads YNFKEQ. The CDR3 runs to 16 residues. V was clipped by 2 bases and J by 5 bases; unmatched bases: 8. CDR3 coding DNA: TGTGCCAGCAGCCAACGTGGACAGGGGGAAGGGACTGAAGCTTTCTTT. It codes for CASSQRGQGEGTEAFF.

The chain joins TRBV10-3 to TRBJ2-1; 7 bases align to TRBD1. The length of the CDR3 is 15 residues. Germline V gene lookup returns CDR1 ENHRY and CDR2 SYGVKD. V lost 5 bases to trimming and J lost 0 bases; unmatched junction nucleotides: 4. The CDR3 DNA is TGTGCCATCAGTCAGACAGGGACCTCCTACAATGAGCAGTTCTTC. It specifies CAISQTGTSYNEQFF.

The J gene is TRBJ2-2, the V gene TRBV27, with a weak D call TRBD1 (5 bases). The V end was cut by 2 bases, the J end by 3 bases, with 10 bases between. This CDR3 region has 15 residues. From germline, CDR1 is MNHEY and CDR2 SMNVEV (reference sequence). CDR3 nucleotide sequence: TGTGCCAGCAGTTTAAGGGGCTCGGACACCGGGGAGCTGTTTTTT. Amino acid sequence: CASSLRGSDTGELFF.

The chain recombines TRBV27 with TRBJ1-5; the match to TRBD1 covers 8 bases. CDR3 length equals 14 residues. From germline, CDR1 is MNHEY and CDR2 SMNVEV (reference sequence). With 7 bases clipped from V and 7 bases from J, the junction kept 9 bases outside the gene matches. CDR3 DNA sequence: TGTGCCAGCAACCCGGACAGGGAAGGACAGCCCCAGCATTTT. It codes for CASNPDREGQPQHF.

The J gene is TRBJ1-2, the V gene TRBV6-5; no clear D gene. Germline-derived CDR1 and CDR2 are MNHEY and SVGAGI. The V gene lost 2 bases and the J gene lost 1 base, with 8 bases spanning the gap. The CDR3 contains 14 residues. CDR3 coding DNA: TGTGCCAGCAGTTACAGCGCTTTTAACTATGGCTACACCTTC. This gives the protein CASSYSAFNYGYTF.

This chain links TRBV6-5 with TRBJ2-6; TRBD1 matches at 9 bases. Unmatched junction bases numbered 5, after V lost 7 bases and J lost 4 bases. The CDR3 is 15 residues long. Per germline, CDR1 MNHEY and CDR2 SVGAGI. CDR3 amino acids: CASTRTGVGANVLTF. The DNA of the CDR3 is TGTGCCAGCACTAGGACAGGGGTAGGGGCCAACGTCCTGACTTTC.

V usage is TRBV13 and J usage is TRBJ2-3, with a tentative D call TRBD2 (5 bases). The CDR3 is 16 amino acids. Germline CDR1 is PRHDT and CDR2 is FYEKMQ (reference sequence). V was cut by 5 bases and J by 0 bases, with 15 bases left in between. CDR3 in amino acids: CASSDLTGISTDTQYF. The CDR3 DNA reads TGTGCCAGCAGCGACTTGACGGGAATCAGCACAGATACGCAGTATTTT.

The rearrangement links TRBV30 to TRBJ1-5, with D possibly being TRBD1 (5 bases). Germline assignment: CDR1 GTSNPN and CDR2 SVGIG (reference sequence). CDR3 length equals 13 residues. The V gene lost 3 bases and the J gene lost 5 bases, with 11 bases spanning the gap. The CDR3 nucleotides are TGTGCCTGGAGCCCGGGGGGGGATCAGCCCCAGCATTTT. As protein: CAWSPGGDQPQHF.

This chain connects TRBV6-4 to TRBJ1-1, with D hard to call. Deletions cut 6 bases from V and 1 base from J, with 9 bases between. This CDR3 has 13 residues. Germline CDR1 reads MRHNA; CDR2 reads SNTAGT. CDR3 DNA: TGTGCCAGCAGAGTTCAGTCGAACACTGAAGCTTTCTTT. It encodes CASRVQSNTEAFF.

The rearrangement links TRBV11-2 to TRBJ2-2, with 8 bases that match TRBD2. CDR1 and CDR2 from the germline V gene are SGHAT and FQNNGV. The CDR3 runs to 15 residues. Trimming removed 1 base from V and 4 bases from J; junction bases left unmatched: 2. CDR3 in amino acids: CASSLGSGATGELFF. CDR3 coding DNA: TGTGCCAGCAGCTTAGGTAGCGGGGCCACCGGGGAGCTGTTTTTT.

The DNA for the CDR3 is TGTGCCAGCAGCTTAGTGCTGGGGACTCGGCGGTCGGGGGAGCAGTACTTC. Translation: CASSLVLGTRRSGEQYF. This rearrangement joins TRBV7-9 to TRBJ2-7, with D perhaps matching TRBD2 (6 bases). This CDR3 is 17 amino acids long. Trimming cost V 1 base and J 7 bases, with 23 bases left between them. Germline lookup yields CDR1 SEHNR and CDR2 FQNEAQ (reference sequence).

The chain employs TRBV10-2 and TRBJ1-1; possible D gene TRBD1, 6 bases. Trimming cost V 6 bases and J 2 bases, with 10 bases left between them. The V gene's germline CDR1 is WSHSY and CDR2 SAAADI. The CDR3 runs to 13 residues. In DNA, the CDR3 is TGCGCCAGCAGAGGACAGCCTAACACTGAAGCTTTCTTT. As protein: CASRGQPNTEAFF.

The rearrangement uses TRBV2 and TRBJ2-5, with D maybe TRBD2 (6 bases). The V and J ends lost 6 bases and 4 bases respectively, with 15 bases between them. Germline loops: CDR1 SNHLY, CDR2 FYNNEI. The CDR3 extends over 14 amino acids. The CDR3 nucleotides are TGTGCCAGCAGCCAAAGGAGGGTAGGAGAGACCCAGTACTTC. This sequence encodes CASSQRRVGETQYF.

The gene calls are TRBV4-3 and TRBJ2-2; perhaps TRBD2 as D (5 bases). Germline CDR1 and CDR2: LGHNA and YSLEER. The V end was cut by 1 base, the J end by 2 bases, with 11 bases between. This CDR3 has 16 residues. The CDR3 is CASSQGRLANTGELFF. The CDR3 nucleotides read TGCGCCAGCAGCCAAGGGCGGCTAGCCAACACCGGGGAGCTGTTTTTT.

The chain recombines TRBV7-2 with TRBJ1-6; D not certain. The germline gives CDR1 SGHTA, CDR2 FQGNSA. Deletions cut 5 bases from V and 9 bases from J, with 14 bases between. The CDR3 is 14 amino acids. CDR3: CASSTPHAGSPLHF. In DNA, the CDR3 is TGTGCCAGCAGCACCCCTCATGCGGGTTCACCCCTCCACTTT.

The chain is built from TRBV18 and TRBJ1-4; weak D call: TRBD1 (5 bases). Deletions cut 6 bases from V and 6 bases from J, with 11 bases between. Germline V gives CDR1 KGHSH, CDR2 LQKENI. The CDR3 consists of 13 residues. CDR3 amino acids: CASSTDRDEKLFF. The CDR3 nucleotides read TGTGCCAGCTCCACCGACAGAGATGAAAAACTGTTTTTT.

The chain joins TRBV3-1 (or the pseudogene TRBV3-2) to TRBJ2-7; 8 bases agree with TRBD2. CDR3 size: 17 residues. CDR1 and CDR2 from the germline V gene are LGHDT and YNNKEL (reference sequence). Trimming at V came to 3 bases and at J to 2 bases, leaving 12 bases not matched to a gene. The CDR3 region is CASSHHSGGEAAYEQYF. DNA for the CDR3: TGTGCCAGCAGCCACCACTCGGGGGGGGAGGCCGCCTACGAGCAGTACTTC.

This sequence joins TRBV9 and TRBJ2-1, with a weak D call TRBD1 (5 bases). The germline V gene encodes CDR1 SGDLS and CDR2 YYNGEE. The CDR3 extends over 13 amino acids. Between the trimmed V and J ends, which lost 4 bases and 5 bases, there was a span of 10 bases. Written as DNA, the CDR3 is TGTGCCAGCAGCTTCTTGACAGACAATGAGCAGTTCTTC. This codes for CASSFLTDNEQFF. Together with reference TRBV9 and TRBJ2-1, the CDR3 gives the full variable domain: DSGVTQTPKHLITATGQRVTLRCSPRSGDLSVYWYQQSLDQGLQFLIQYYNGEERAKGNILERFSAQQFPDLHSELNLSSLELGDSALYFCASSFLTDNEQFFGPGTRLTVL.

The V call is TRBV2, the J call TRBJ2-6; 8 nucleotides align to TRBD1. This CDR3 has 17 residues. Trimming took 1 base from V and 2 from J; bases not matched to a gene: 4. Germline lookup yields CDR1 SNHLY and CDR2 FYNNEI. CDR3 nucleotides: TGTGCCAGCAGTGAAGTTCAGGGGGCGCCTGGGGCCAACGTCCTGACTTTC. Amino acids: CASSEVQGAPGANVLTF.